This T cell receptor beta chain was sequenced for a study of T cell repertoires in ileal Crohn's disease. Study-wide results and limits: Sorted CD8 T cells held more high-frequency clones than CD4.

The CDR3 loop spans 15 amino acids. In germline, CDR1 is MNHEY, CDR2 SMNVEV (reference sequence). V lost 3 bases, J lost 8 bases, and 14 bases lay in between. On this clone: As yet, its antigen is unknown.

Here immunoSEQ multiplex PCR was the method, and the copy in TCRdb shows in-frame clones only, minus some. The table has 5,500 to 6,000 clones, 75% to 90% seen once. Sample: ileal tissue. The chain links TRBV27 to TRBJ1-6; D might be TRBD1 (6 bases). This clonotype was obtained from an adult with Crohn's disease. The CDR3 DNA reads as TGTGCCAGCAGTTTCCCCGAGACAGGTCATTCACCCCTCCACTTT. Translated, it gives CASSFPETGHSPLHF.